The source of this TCR beta chain is a study of T cell changes during pregnancy in multiple sclerosis. Data came from immunoSEQ multiplex PCR; TCRdb stores just in-frame clones and leaves some out. The sample includes approximately 70,000 clones, around 92% seen only once; the top ten take over 0.8%. Between the trimmed V and J ends, which lost 5 bases and 5 bases, there was a span of 12 bases. This CDR3 is 13 amino acids long. CDR1 is SGHTA and CDR2 is FQGNSA in the germline V gene. The genes are TRBV7-2 and TRBJ2-5; D is perhaps TRBD1 (6 bases). This sequence was found in a female donor in good health, enrolled as a control in a pregnancy study. The sequenced sample was peripheral blood, obtained in the first trimester of pregnancy. In DNA form, the CDR3 reads TGTGCCAGCAGCCAGGACAGAGGTGAGACCCAGTACTTC. Its protein is CASSQDRGETQYF.